The present TCR beta chain was sequenced within a study of T cells in Graves' hyperthyroidism and ophthalmopathy. Trimming at V came to 6 bases and at J to 1 base, leaving 13 bases not matched to a gene. The germline CDR1 and CDR2 sequences are MNHEY and SMNVEV (reference sequence). The CDR3 has 17 residues. On this clonotype itself: Antigen unknown.

Study results and limitations: Most thyroid clonotypes expanded above 0.001 were also detected in blood. Researchers report that a 13 V-J model separated ophthalmopathy from stable hyperthyroidism. Ophthalmopathy was identified by the model a median about 6.8 months ahead of onset.

Researchers took RNA transcripts and amplified the TCR beta CDR3 regions from them. First-round RT-PCR with HTBI primers amplified the TCR CDR3 region. TCRdb used MiXCR to reprocess the multiplex PCR reads, holding one entry per CDR3 protein. The sample has about 530,000 distinct CDR3 sequences; roughly 15% are singletons. The sample consisted of blood. This clonotype was obtained from a woman under 30 with Graves' ophthalmopathy. The V gene is TRBV27, the J gene TRBJ2-3; 7 nucleotides line up with TRBD2. Written as DNA, the CDR3 is TGTGCCAGCAGAGCCGGGACTACCGCCGTCGGCACAGATACGCAGTATTTT. The encoded protein is CASRAGTTAVGTDTQYF.